The 32 T cell receptor beta chains below come from one sample, sequenced in a study of T cells in Graves' hyperthyroidism and ophthalmopathy. Amplification of TCR beta CDR3 regions was performed using RNA transcripts as template. HTBI primers were the set used in a first-round RT-PCR of the TCR CDR3. TCRdb reanalysed the multiplex PCR reads using MiXCR and keeps one entry per CDR3 protein. The data show under 700,000 distinct CDR3 sequences, more than 45% seen once. The specimen sequenced was peripheral blood or thyroid tissue (not recorded which). These receptors were taken from a woman younger than 35 with Graves' hyperthyroidism.

To note about this clonotype: Mismatch with germline at one junction end may stem from a read error. V gene TRBV10-3 combines with J gene TRBJ2-6; D gene uncertain. CDR1 is ENHRY, CDR2 SYGVKD, per germline. This CDR3 has 16 amino acids. CDR3 DNA sequence: TGTGCCAGCAGTACTCACAGAGCCTCTGGGGCCAACGTCCTGACTTTC. Its protein product is CASSTHRASGANVLTF.

V gene TRBV15 combines with J gene TRBJ2-3; 10 positions agree with TRBD2. The CDR3 consists of 15 residues. CDR1 and CDR2 (germline): LNHNV, YYDKDF (reference sequence). V was pared by 4 bases and J by 3 bases, with 4 bases of the junction left unmatched. CDR3 DNA: TGTGCCACCAGCAAAGCGGGAGGGGGAACAGATACGCAGTATTTT. Translated, it gives CATSKAGGGTDTQYF.

This clonotype was counted a few times. This may come from a read error, since a much larger clone is one base off. The chain couples TRBV11-1 to TRBJ2-5, with D perhaps given as TRBD1 or TRBD2 (5 bases each). Germline CDR1 SGHAT, CDR2 FQDESV (reference sequence). The CDR3 consists of 12 residues. Deletions cut 3 bases from V and 5 bases from J, with 7 bases between. CDR3 sequence reads: CASSFGAETQYF. In DNA form, the CDR3 reads TGTGCCAGCAGCTTCGGGGCCGAGACCCAGTACTTC.

Turning to this clonotype: The CDR3 does not end in the conserved phenylalanine or tryptophan, so this is likely a read error. J is TRBJ1-5 and V is TRBV5-1; D gene uncertain. V lost 0 bases to trimming and J lost 0 bases, with 7 bases between them. The germline V gene has CDR1 SGHRS and CDR2 YFSETQ. The CDR3 has 15 residues. The DNA for the CDR3 is TGCGCCAGCAGCTTGGGACCTAATAGCAATCAGCCCCAGCATCTT. Protein: CASSLGPNSNQPQHL.

This clonotype was seen more than once but under ten times. The chain combines TRBV7-9 with TRBJ2-5; 7 nucleotides align to TRBD2. V shed 5 bases, J shed 4 bases, and the junction held 7 bases outside the gene matches. CDR3 length: 14 residues. Germline CDR1 and CDR2: SEHNR and FQNEAQ (reference sequence). The DNA of the CDR3 is TGTGCCAGCAGCCCCAGAGGGGAGGGAGAGACCCAGTACTTC. Encoded protein: CASSPRGEGETQYF.

The chain couples TRBV20-1 to TRBJ1-5; a weak D match, TRBD1 (5 bases). The CDR3 length is 15 residues. Trimming left V 0 bases short and J 6 bases short, with 15 bases between. Germline CDR1 is DFQATT and CDR2 is SNEGSKA (reference sequence). CDR3 bases: TGCAGTGCTAGAGATCGGGCAGGGCATACTCAGCCCCAGCATTTT. Its protein is CSARDRAGHTQPQHF.

This clonotype was found once. CDR3: CASSSKTLENTEAFF. CDR3 nucleotides: TGTGCCAGCAGTTCTAAAACGTTGGAGAACACTGAAGCTTTCTTT. The chain recombines TRBV2 with TRBJ1-1, with unresolved D. The germline V gene encodes CDR1 SNHLY and CDR2 FYNNEI. V was cut by 5 bases and J by 1 base, with 14 bases left in between. The CDR3 sequence is 15 residues long.

This clonotype was seen more than once but under ten times. V usage is TRBV20-1 and J usage is TRBJ2-5; 7 bases map to TRBD1. Germline CDR1 is DFQATT and CDR2 is SNEGSKA (reference sequence). V shed 1 base and J 5 bases; nucleotides not matched to a gene: 7. The CDR3 sequence is 14 residues long. The CDR3 DNA sequence: TGCAGTGCTAGAGTACAGGGGAGTTCGGAGACCCAGTACTTC. Protein: CSARVQGSSETQYF.

The rearrangement uses TRBV6-6 and TRBJ1-3, with unresolved D. The V end was cut by 7 bases, the J end by 1 base, with 14 bases between. CDR1 is MNHNY, CDR2 SVGAGI, per germline (reference sequence). The CDR3 is made up of 15 amino acids. CDR3 bases: TGTGCCAGCACCCCCTTGGGTATATCTGGAAACACCATATATTTT. Translated, it gives CASTPLGISGNTIYF.

This chain links TRBV6-4 with TRBJ1-6; D is perhaps TRBD1 (5 bases). This CDR3 has 12 amino acids. Trimming shortened V by 2 bases and J by 11 bases, and 7 bases separated the two germline ends. The V gene's germline CDR1 is MRHNA and CDR2 SNTAGT. The CDR3 is CASSDEGTPLHF. The CDR3, as DNA: TGTGCCAGCAGTGACGAGGGGACACCCCTCCACTTT.

The chain uses TRBV11-1 and TRBJ1-2, with 9 bases that match TRBD1. CDR1 is SGHAT, CDR2 FQDESV, per germline (reference sequence). V lost 8 bases to trimming and J lost 9 bases; unmatched junction nucleotides: 4. CDR3 length: 11 amino acids. CDR3 DNA sequence: TGTGCCAGCCGAGGGACAGGGAGCTACACCTTC. Translation gives CASRGTGSYTF.

This clonotype was seen repeatedly, ten times or more. This sequence joins TRBV10-3 and TRBJ1-1; D unclear. Per the germline V gene, CDR1 is ENHRY and CDR2 is SYGVKD. V lost 10 bases to trimming and J lost 0 bases, with 15 bases between them. This CDR3 is built from 14 residues. Here the CDR3 reads CASSDTAVNTEAFF. In DNA, the CDR3 is TGTGCCAGCAGCGATACCGCAGTGAACACTGAAGCTTTCTTT.

There are a few counts of this clonotype. V gene TRBV29-1 combines with J gene TRBJ1-2; 7 nucleotides line up with TRBD1. V trimming: 5 bases; J trimming: 4 bases; junction bases outside the gene matches: 7. The CDR3 runs to 13 residues. From germline, CDR1 is SQVTM and CDR2 ANQGSEA. The CDR3 DNA is TGCAGCGTTCCCTCCGGGACAGCCTATGGCTACACCTTC. Protein product: CSVPSGTAYGYTF.

This clonotype was seen only a few times. This sequence joins TRBV19 and TRBJ2-2; D is unresolved. Germline CDR1 and CDR2: LNHDA and SQIVND (reference sequence). The CDR3 contains 13 residues. V dropped 5 bases and J dropped 8 bases, with 12 bases sitting between them. Written as DNA, the CDR3 is TGTGCCAGTAGTCTGCCTAGGGCGGGGGAGCTGTTTTTT. This encodes CASSLPRAGELFF. The whole variable domain, filled in from reference TRBV19 and TRBJ2-2, reads DGGITQSPKYLFRKEGQNVTLSCEQNLNHDAMYWYRQDPGQGLRLIYYSQIVNDFQKGDIAEGYSVSREKKESFPLTVTSAQKNPTAFYLCASSLPRAGELFFGEGSRLTVL.

The chain is built from TRBV6-5 and TRBJ2-7, with a weak D call TRBD2 (5 bases). Germline V gene lookup returns CDR1 MNHEY and CDR2 SVGAGI. The CDR3 totals 14 residues. V lost 10 bases to trimming and J lost 7 bases, with 23 bases between them. The CDR3 DNA reads as TGTGCCATCCGTTACATGCGGGTAGGGATGGAGCAGTACTTC. It specifies CAIRYMRVGMEQYF.

The chain has TRBV10-2 and TRBJ2-7; TRBD2 agrees at 7 bases. Germline CDR1 and CDR2: WSHSY and SAAADI. V shed 8 bases, J shed 1 base, and the junction held 8 bases outside the gene matches. CDR3 size: 14 residues. In DNA, the CDR3 is TGCGCCAGCTCAATCGGGGAGGGTTCCTACGAGCAGTACTTC. Protein product: CASSIGEGSYEQYF.

The sample holds many counts of this clonotype. This chain uses TRBV10-3 with TRBJ1-6; TRBD1 matches 8 bases. Germline V lookup: CDR1 ENHRY, CDR2 SYGVKD. The CDR3 runs 14 residues. V shed 4 bases and J 8 bases; nucleotides not matched to a gene: 4. CDR3 amino acids: CAISAKDRDSPLHF. The CDR3 DNA is TGTGCCATCAGTGCCAAGGACAGGGATTCACCCCTCCACTTT.

This sequence joins TRBV29-1 and TRBJ2-7; 14 nucleotides agree with TRBD2. CDR1 SQVTM and CDR2 ANQGSEA come from the germline V gene. The CDR3 consists of 12 residues. The V and J ends lost 6 bases and 6 bases, in that order; junction bases with no gene match: 1. This CDR3 reads CSVGLAGAEQYF. The CDR3 DNA reads TGCAGCGTGGGACTAGCGGGAGCCGAGCAGTACTTC.

This sequence joins TRBV6-6 and TRBJ1-6; weak D call: TRBD1 (5 bases). CDR3 length: 13 amino acids. The V gene's germline CDR1 is MNHNY and CDR2 SVGAGI (reference sequence). V was trimmed by 5 bases and J by 6 bases, leaving 8 bases between them. The CDR3 coding sequence is TGTGCCAGCAGTGCGGGGACTAATTCACCCCTCCACTTT. Protein sequence: CASSAGTNSPLHF.

The chain links TRBV11-2 to TRBJ1-5; no clear D gene. CDR1 and CDR2 (germline): SGHAT, FQNNGV. The V gene lost 8 bases and the J gene lost 5 bases, with 16 bases spanning the gap. The CDR3 has 14 amino acids. The DNA of the CDR3 is TGTGCCAGCCTCGAGGGCGCGGGAGATCAGCCCCAGCATTTT. As protein: CASLEGAGDQPQHF.

The CDR3 DNA reads as TGTGCCAGCCCGGCCTGGACTCAAGAGACCCAGTACTTC. This gives the protein CASPAWTQETQYF. The chain recombines TRBV2 with TRBJ2-5; tentative D call: TRBD2 (5 bases). Per the germline V gene, CDR1 is SNHLY and CDR2 is FYNNEI. CDR3 size: 13 residues. V lost 8 bases, J lost 2 bases, and 12 bases lay in between.

The V call is TRBV29-1, the J call TRBJ2-1; 8 nucleotides line up with TRBD1. The junction had 4 bases not matched to a gene; V was cut back by 4 bases and J by 5 bases. The length of the CDR3 is 13 residues. CDR1 is SQVTM, CDR2 ANQGSEA, per germline. This CDR3 reads CSVGTGPHNEQFF. CDR3 bases: TGCAGCGTTGGGACAGGGCCCCACAATGAGCAGTTCTTC.

This clonotype has a single count. The J gene is TRBJ2-7, the V gene TRBV4-1, with D maybe TRBD1 (6 bases). CDR1 MGHRA and CDR2 YSYEKL come from the germline V gene. This CDR3 contains 16 residues. V was cut by 3 bases and J by 2 bases, with 17 bases left in between. The CDR3 DNA sequence: TGCGCCAGCAGCCAGGGGGCCGGAGACGCCACCTACGAGCAGTACTTC. This encodes CASSQGAGDATYEQYF.

The chain has TRBV20-1 and TRBJ2-7; 7 nucleotides line up with TRBD2. Germline CDR1 is DFQATT and CDR2 is SNEGSKA (reference sequence). This CDR3 is 17 amino acids long. Trimming cost V 1 base and J 0 bases; bases outside gene matches: 12. CDR3 loop: CSARVFGGTGGSYEQYF. The CDR3 DNA sequence: TGCAGTGCTAGAGTTTTCGGGGGAACGGGAGGCTCCTACGAGCAGTACTTC.

The J gene is TRBJ2-7, the V gene TRBV2; 11 positions agree with TRBD2. After removal of 6 bases from V and 3 bases from J, the junction contained 7 bases not matched to a gene. The CDR3 extends over 15 amino acids. Germline CDR1 is SNHLY and CDR2 is FYNNEI. In DNA form, the CDR3 reads TGTGCCAGCAGACGCCTAGCGGGAGGCCTCTACGAGCAGTACTTC. Amino acid sequence: CASRRLAGGLYEQYF. Complete variable domain (other parts from reference TRBV2 and TRBJ2-7): EPEVTQTPSHQVTQMGQEVILRCVPISNHLYFYWYRQILGQKVEFLVSFYNNEISEKSEIFDDQFSVERPDGSNFTLKIRSTKLEDSAMYFCASRRLAGGLYEQYFGPGTRLTVT.

A few counts support this clonotype. The chain recombines TRBV4-2 with TRBJ1-6, with 7 bases identical to TRBD1. This CDR3 comprises 15 residues. Trimming at V came to 1 base and at J to 7 bases, leaving 4 bases not matched to a gene. Germline V CDR1 and CDR2: LGHNA, YNFKEQ. The DNA of the CDR3 is TGTGCCAGCAGCCAAGGACAGGGATTCAATTCACCCCTCCACTTT. Encoded protein: CASSQGQGFNSPLHF.

The chain carries TRBV10-3 and TRBJ1-3, with D tentatively TRBD1 (6 bases). The CDR3 totals 15 residues. In germline, CDR1 is ENHRY, CDR2 SYGVKD. Trimming stripped 3 bases from V and 4 bases from J, with 13 bases between. CDR3 sequence reads: CAISDDRMLGNTIYF. The CDR3 coding sequence is TGTGCCATCAGTGACGACAGGATGTTAGGAAACACCATATATTTT.

The genes are TRBV19 and TRBJ1-2, with D hard to call. Germline CDR1 is LNHDA and CDR2 is SQIVND (reference sequence). V was shortened by 3 bases and J by 2 bases, with 13 bases between the two germline ends. The length of the CDR3 is 15 residues. The CDR3 DNA is TGTGCCAGTAGTATTGAGGGAAAGGCCAACTATGGCTACACCTTC. Its protein is CASSIEGKANYGYTF. The full variable domain, with the rest looked up from reference TRBV19 and TRBJ1-2, is DGGITQSPKYLFRKEGQNVTLSCEQNLNHDAMYWYRQDPGQGLRLIYYSQIVNDFQKGDIAEGYSVSREKKESFPLTVTSAQKNPTAFYLCASSIEGKANYGYTFGSGTRLTVV.

The CDR3 DNA sequence: TGTGCCAGCAGCCAGGGGGGGCGAGACCCGACTTTC. Its protein product is CASSQGGRDPTF. V usage is TRBV14 and J usage is TRBJ2-6; tentatively, D is TRBD2 (7 bases). The germline gives CDR1 SGHDN, CDR2 FVKESK. The V gene lost 3 bases and the J gene lost 18 bases, with 15 bases spanning the gap. The CDR3 has 12 amino acids.

The rearrangement joins TRBV7-9 to TRBJ1-2; TRBD1 aligns across 9 bases. The CDR3 extends over 14 amino acids. CDR1 is SEHNR, CDR2 FQNEAQ, per germline (reference sequence). The V gene end was trimmed by 5 bases and the J gene end by 3 bases; junction bases not matched to a gene: 4. CDR3 residues: CASSLGTGHYGYTF. The CDR3 bases are TGTGCCAGCAGCCTTGGGACAGGGCACTATGGCTACACCTTC.

The chain carries TRBV6-1 and TRBJ2-7, with 9 bases fitting TRBD2. Germline V lookup: CDR1 MNHNS, CDR2 SASEGT. The CDR3 totals 13 residues. J lost 2 bases, V lost 7 bases, and 3 bases had no gene match. CDR3 sequence (DNA): TGTGCCAGCATGCCTAGCGGGACCTACGAGCAGTACTTC. Residues: CASMPSGTYEQYF.

V usage is TRBV29-1 and J usage is TRBJ2-7; 9 bases are shared with TRBD1. The ends lost 5 bases at V and 7 bases at J; junction bases unmatched: 9. The CDR3 has 13 amino acids. The germline CDR1 and CDR2 sequences are SQVTM and ANQGSEA. The DNA for the CDR3 is TGCAGCGTTCCCGGGACAGGGCTAGAGGAGCAGTACTTC. Amino acids: CSVPGTGLEEQYF.